This record looks at one T cell receptor (beta chain) sequence and its context. Its antigen is currently not known. No base quality values were provided; no much bigger clone lies one nucleotide off. This sample is part of a study of post-analysis software for immune sequencing data (dated by TCRdb to the mid-2010s). Regarding the study in general: Relapsing-remitting, secondary progressive and progressive-relapsing multiple sclerosis were recorded as disease courses, and subtype annotation was lacking for some patients. The patient repertoires were set against approximately 10 previously published healthy control repertoires from donors whose ages ranged from roughly 6 to 27 years. A subset of samples was prepared in parallel using single-end sample barcoding, then pooled and co-amplified after Illumina adapter ligation. Beyond this particular receptor, the publication reports: Direct clustering with F measure showed strong co-clustering of samples prepared in the same batch, prompting a batch-effect correction. Significantly higher frequencies in patients than in controls were found for several TRBV segments, including TRBV5-6, TRBV5-1 and TRBV20-1. Significantly lower normalized Chao1 diversity was found in multiple sclerosis patients than in controls, suggesting substantial peripheral T-cell clonal expansion. The control group was slightly older than the multiple sclerosis patient group.

The CDR3 holds 16 amino acids from the cysteine to the phenylalanine. Only the CDR3 portion is preserved as DNA: 48 bases, with reading frame beginning at the first base. As encoded in the germline V gene, CDR1 is SGHRS while CDR2 is YFSETQ. V is trimmed back by 4 bases and J by 8 bases, and the junction contains 13 bases that no gene match accounts for. The library was produced with PCR. Instrument used: Illumina HiSeq 2500. To reduce PCR and sequencing biases, unique molecular identifiers were built into the TCR beta cDNA libraries. Every 1 to 10 million input T cells yielded roughly 500,000 cDNA molecules, meaning each molecule approximated one T cell. Patient libraries were prepared and sequenced with the same protocol used for the earlier healthy control dataset. Samples belonging to the same batch were prepared together, multiplexed and sequenced on a shared HiSeq lane. The published analysis was carried out like this. Raw barcoded reads were processed with MIGEC, and single-read molecular identifier groups were discarded before consensus assembly and CDR3 extraction. VDJtools was used for post-analysis of the clonotype tables, and diversity was normalized by down-sampling every dataset to the size of the smallest sample. To correct batch-related cross-sample contamination, repertoire overlap clustering matched CDR3 amino acid sequences but not nucleotide sequences. TCRdb trimmed public reads at Q25 via fastp, called clones via MiXCR and kept in-frame beta chains. Each CDR3 protein gets just one entry, which takes the most common genes and DNA from the rows behind it. Here the V and J calls rest on TCRdb's processing, not on the authors' analysis. The sample records hundreds of thousands of distinct CDR3 sequences, under 55% of which are singletons. About 12% of the sample lies in the top ten.

To demonstrate the VDJtools post-analysis software, TCR beta repertoires were profiled from the peripheral blood of 10 to 15 young patients with multiple sclerosis. The multiple sclerosis patients were children and adolescents ranging in age from roughly 6 to 15 years. The chain is encoded by TRBV5-1 joined to TRBJ2-1; 9 bases in between match TRBD1. Sample: blood. The TCR originated in a girl between 5 and 17 years old with multiple sclerosis. The DNA reads TGCGCCAGCAGCCGTATAACGGGACAGGGTCTCGATGAGCAGTTCTTC. Translated, it gives CASSRITGQGLDEQFF.